The clone carrying this T cell receptor (beta chain) occurred a few times. Its antigen remains unidentified. This sample was taken from a study of OX40 agonist ivuxolimab in advanced cancers. Turning to the study itself: Participants could have had prior anti-PD-1, anti-PD-L1 or anti-CTLA-4 therapy, and about 40% had some.

Germline CDR1 reads SGDLS; CDR2 reads YYNGEE. V dropped 4 bases and J dropped 4; count of bases not matched to a gene: 14. The CDR3 covers 17 residues. Profiling relied on immunoSEQ multiplex PCR, and the TCRdb table lists in-frame clones only, not all of them. The sample includes roughly 38,000 clones, around nine tenths of them seen just once. Whole-study results and caveats: CD4+ T cells averaged fewer expanded clones than CD8+ T cells. Also present in some nonresponders was a low level of normalized T-cell clonal expansion.

If patients had autoimmune disease history or systemic immunosuppression, they were excluded. The clonotype was recovered from an adult with an advanced solid tumor such as melanoma, head and neck, liver or kidney cancer. Sequenced here: CD4+ or CD8+ T cells sorted from blood, sampled in a trial of the OX40 agonist ivuxolimab. The J gene is TRBJ1-5, the V gene TRBV9; 7 bases map to TRBD1. The CDR3 nucleotides are TGTGCCAGCAGCAACTCCAACCGCTCAGGGGGGAATCAGCCCCAGCATTTT. It yields the protein CASSNSNRSGGNQPQHF.